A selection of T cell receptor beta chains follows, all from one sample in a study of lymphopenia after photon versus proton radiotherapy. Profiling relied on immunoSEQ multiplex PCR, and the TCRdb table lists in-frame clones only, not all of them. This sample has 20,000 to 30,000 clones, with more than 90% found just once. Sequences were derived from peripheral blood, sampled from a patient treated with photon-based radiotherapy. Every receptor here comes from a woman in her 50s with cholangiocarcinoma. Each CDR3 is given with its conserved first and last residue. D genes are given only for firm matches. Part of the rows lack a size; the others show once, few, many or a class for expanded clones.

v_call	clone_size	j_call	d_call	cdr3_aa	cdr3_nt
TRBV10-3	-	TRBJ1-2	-	CAILQGGNYGYTF	TGTGCCATTCTCCAGGGAGGGAACTATGGCTACACCTTC
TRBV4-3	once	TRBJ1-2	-	CASSQERGHNYGYTF	TGCGCCAGCAGCCAAGAAAGGGGTCATAACTATGGCTACACCTTC
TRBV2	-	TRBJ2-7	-	CASRGTLMSYEQYF	TGTGCCAGCAGAGGGACTTTGATGTCCTACGAGCAGTACTTC
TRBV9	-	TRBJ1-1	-	CASSVAGGANTEAFF	TGTGCCAGCAGCGTAGCTGGGGGGGCGAACACTGAAGCTTTCTTT
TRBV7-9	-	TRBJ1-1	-	CASSRWGLNTEAFF	TGTGCCAGCAGCCGATGGGGCCTGAACACTGAAGCTTTCTTT
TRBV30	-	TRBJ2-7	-	CAWSLGPGGNYEQYF	TGTGCCTGGAGTCTAGGCCCGGGGGGCAACTACGAGCAGTACTTC
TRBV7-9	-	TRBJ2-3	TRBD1	CASSRDRGRTDTQYF	TGTGCCAGCAGCCGGGACAGGGGACGCACAGATACGCAGTATTTT
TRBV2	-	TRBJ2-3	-	CASREPGLLSTDTQYF	TGTGCCAGCAGAGAACCGGGACTCCTGAGCACAGATACGCAGTATTTT
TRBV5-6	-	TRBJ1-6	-	CASSLQPGPNSPLHF	TGTGCCAGCAGCTTACAGCCGGGGCCCAATTCACCCCTCCACTTT
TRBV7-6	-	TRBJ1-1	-	CASSLAHSRANTEAFF	TGTGCCAGCAGCTTAGCGCATTCGAGAGCGAACACTGAAGCTTTCTTT
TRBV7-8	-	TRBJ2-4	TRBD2	CASSFWGLAGTLAKNIQYF	TGTGCCAGCAGCTTCTGGGGACTAGCGGGGACTTTAGCCAAAAACATTCAGTACTTC
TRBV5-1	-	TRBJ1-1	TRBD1	CASSLRGRGLLNTEAFF	TGCGCCAGCAGCTTGAGAGGCAGGGGGCTTTTGAACACTGAAGCTTTCTTT
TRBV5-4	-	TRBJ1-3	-	CASSFDSGFGHTIYF	TGTGCCAGCAGCTTTGACTCAGGGTTTGGACACACCATATATTTT
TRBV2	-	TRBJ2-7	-	CASIGPTYEQYF	TGTGCCAGTATCGGGCCAACCTACGAGCAGTACTTC
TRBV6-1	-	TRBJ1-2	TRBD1	CASSEAPGQGNGYTF	TGTGCCAGCAGTGAAGCGCCGGGACAGGGGAATGGCTACACCTTC
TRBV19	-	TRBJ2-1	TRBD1	CASSDPIVGTGGYNEQFF	TGTGCCAGTAGCGATCCTATAGTAGGGACAGGGGGCTACAATGAGCAGTTCTTC
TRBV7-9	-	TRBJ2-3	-	CASSLSVTGKADTQYF	TGTGCCAGCAGCTTATCGGTGACAGGAAAGGCAGATACGCAGTATTTT
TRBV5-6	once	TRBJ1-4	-	CASHLREKLFF	TGTGCCAGTCACTTAAGGGAAAAACTGTTTTTT
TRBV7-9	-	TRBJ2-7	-	CASSSRPGDYEQYF	TGTGCCAGCAGCTCACGACCAGGTGACTACGAGCAGTACTTC
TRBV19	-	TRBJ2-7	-	CASSLGDGYEQYF	TGTGCCAGTAGCCTAGGTGACGGCTACGAGCAGTACTTC
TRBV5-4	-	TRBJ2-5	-	CASSQPGRQETQYF	TGTGCCAGCAGCCAGCCGGGACGACAAGAGACCCAGTACTTC
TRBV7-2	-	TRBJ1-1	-	CASSQQGNTEAFF	TGTGCCAGCAGTCAACAGGGGAACACTGAAGCTTTCTTT
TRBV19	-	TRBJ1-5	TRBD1	CATQGADQPQHF	TGTGCCACTCAGGGGGCGGATCAGCCCCAGCATTTT
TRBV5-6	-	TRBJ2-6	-	CASSLGASGANVLTF	TGTGCCAGCAGCTTGGGGGCCTCTGGGGCCAACGTCCTGACTTTC
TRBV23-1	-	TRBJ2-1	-	CASSHPGSYNEQFF	TGCGCCAGCAGTCATCCCGGGTCATACAATGAGCAGTTCTTC
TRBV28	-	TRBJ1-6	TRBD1	CASSPRQGASSHSPLHF	TGTGCCAGCAGTCCCCGACAGGGCGCCAGTTCGCATTCACCCCTCCACTTT
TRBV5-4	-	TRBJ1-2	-	CASSLAGEGSWGYGYTF	TGTGCCAGCAGCTTGGCCGGGGAGGGATCCTGGGGGTATGGCTACACCTTC
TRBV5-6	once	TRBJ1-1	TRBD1	CASSGTGKNTEAFF	TGTGCCAGCAGCGGGACAGGGAAGAACACTGAAGCTTTCTTT
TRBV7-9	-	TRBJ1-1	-	CASSLNKGAFF	TGTGCCAGCAGCTTAAACAAGGGGGCTTTCTTT
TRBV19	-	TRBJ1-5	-	CASPRVWKMSSWHF	TGTGCCAGTCCGCGAGTCTGGAAAATGTCAAGTTGGCATTTT
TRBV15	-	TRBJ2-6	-	CATRPGRETGANVLTF	TGTGCCACCAGACCTGGCAGAGAGACTGGGGCCAACGTCCTGACTTTC
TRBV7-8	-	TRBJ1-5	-	CASSLDPAYSNQPQHF	TGTGCCAGCAGCTTAGATCCAGCGTATAGCAATCAGCCCCAGCATTTT
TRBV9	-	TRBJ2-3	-	CASSVGDQWIDTQYF	TGTGCCAGCAGCGTAGGGGATCAGTGGATAGATACGCAGTATTTT
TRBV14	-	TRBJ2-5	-	CASSQNSQETQYF	TGTGCCAGCAGCCAAAACAGTCAAGAGACCCAGTACTTC
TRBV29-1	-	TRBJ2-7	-	CSVRDSYEQYF	TGCAGCGTCAGGGACTCCTACGAGCAGTACTTC
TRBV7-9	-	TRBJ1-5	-	CASSPNSNQPQHF	TGTGCCAGCAGCCCCAATAGCAATCAGCCCCAGCATTTT
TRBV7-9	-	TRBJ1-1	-	CASSLGDFPAFF	TGTGCCAGCAGCTTGGGGGACTTCCCGGCTTTCTTT
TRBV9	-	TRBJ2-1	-	CASSVAYGNNEQFF	TGTGCCAGCAGCGTAGCTTACGGTAATAATGAGCAGTTCTTC
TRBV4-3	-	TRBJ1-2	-	CASSQGVTGGNGYTF	TGCGCCAGCAGCCAAGGGGTCACAGGAGGTAATGGCTACACCTTC
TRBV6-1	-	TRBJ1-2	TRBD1	CASSVEGASYGHTF	TGTGCCAGCAGTGTCGAGGGGGCGAGCTATGGCCACACCTTC
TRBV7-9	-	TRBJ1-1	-	CASSFLRDAGTEAFF	TGTGCCAGCAGCTTCTTGCGGGACGCGGGCACTGAAGCTTTCTTT
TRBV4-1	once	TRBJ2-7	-	CASSQDLPRGSPYEQYF	TGCGCCAGCAGCCAAGACCTTCCCAGGGGTTCCCCCTACGAGCAGTACTTC
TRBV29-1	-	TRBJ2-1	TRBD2	CSVVQGGKNEQFF	TGCAGCGTTGTCCAGGGAGGGAAGAATGAGCAGTTCTTC
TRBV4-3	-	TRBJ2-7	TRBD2	CASSQDLAGPGEQYF	TGCGCCAGCAGCCAAGACCTAGCGGGGCCCGGCGAGCAGTACTTC
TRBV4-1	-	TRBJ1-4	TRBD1	CASSHQTGANEKLFF	TGCGCCAGCAGCCACCAGACAGGGGCTAATGAAAAACTGTTTTTT
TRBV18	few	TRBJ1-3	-	CASSPYNKAGNTIYF	TGTGCCAGCTCACCATACAACAAGGCTGGAAACACCATATATTTT
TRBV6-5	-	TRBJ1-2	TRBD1	CASSSKYDRGHYGYTF	TGTGCCAGCAGTTCTAAATACGACAGGGGCCACTATGGCTACACCTTC
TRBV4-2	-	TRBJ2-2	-	CASSLRGITGELFF	TGTGCCAGCAGCCTCCGCGGGATCACCGGGGAGCTGTTTTTT
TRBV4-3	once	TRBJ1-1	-	CASSQRRTEAFF	TGCGCCAGCAGCCAACGGAGAACTGAAGCTTTCTTT
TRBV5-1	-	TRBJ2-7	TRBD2	CASGSGGTPYEQYF	TGCGCCAGCGGTAGCGGGGGAACCCCCTACGAGCAGTACTTC
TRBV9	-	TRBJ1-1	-	CASSVEGDVYPEAFF	TGTGCCAGCAGCGTAGAGGGTGACGTCTATCCTGAAGCTTTCTTT
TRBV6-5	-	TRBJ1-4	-	CASSMAGGSEEKLFF	TGTGCCAGCAGTATGGCGGGGGGTTCGGAGGAAAAACTGTTTTTT
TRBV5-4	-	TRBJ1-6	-	CASSRPMKGSDSPLHF	TGTGCCAGCAGCCGCCCGATGAAGGGGAGCGATTCACCCCTCCACTTT